The subject of this entry is one T cell receptor (beta chain). The ends lost 0 bases at V and 7 bases at J; junction bases unmatched: 11. Germline CDR1 reads SEHNR; CDR2 reads FQNEAQ (reference sequence). The CDR3 is made up of 17 amino acids. This record belongs to a study of blood T cell repertoires in COVID-19. For the study at large: The study drew acute and convalescent COVID-19 samples from the United States, Italy and Spain. The cDNA or gDNA used as material had been derived from T cells, B-cell-depleted T cells, or PBMCs.

In the original processing: How many nucleated cells were present was estimated from reference gene primer amplification. Method: immunoSEQ multiplex PCR; TCRdb's copy keeps in-frame clones and lacks some. V and J calls and clone size follow that table, whereas D and trimming were derived from the DNA. Altogether 90,000 to 100,000 clones are present, around 75% being singletons, with the ten largest covering roughly 25%. The origin of this receptor is a man between 65 and 85 years old with acute or convalescent COVID-19. Sample: peripheral blood. The chain employs TRBV7-9 and TRBJ2-2, with 7 bases fitting TRBD2. CDR3 sequence (DNA): TGTGCCAGCAGCTTAGCCGTTGGAGGCGGGAGCGGCGGGGAGCTGTTTTTT. Protein: CASSLAVGGGSGGELFF.